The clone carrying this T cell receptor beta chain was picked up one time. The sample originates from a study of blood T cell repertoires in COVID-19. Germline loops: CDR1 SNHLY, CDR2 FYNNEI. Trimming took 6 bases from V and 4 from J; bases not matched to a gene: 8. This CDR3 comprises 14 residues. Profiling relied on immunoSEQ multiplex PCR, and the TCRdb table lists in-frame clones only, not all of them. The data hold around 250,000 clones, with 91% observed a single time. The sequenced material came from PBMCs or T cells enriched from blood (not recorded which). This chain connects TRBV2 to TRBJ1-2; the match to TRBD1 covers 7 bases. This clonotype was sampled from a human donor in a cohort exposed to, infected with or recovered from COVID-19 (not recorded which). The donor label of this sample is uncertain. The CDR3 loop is CASRETGVSYGYTF. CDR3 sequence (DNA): TGTGCCAGCAGGGAAACAGGGGTCTCCTATGGCTACACCTTC.